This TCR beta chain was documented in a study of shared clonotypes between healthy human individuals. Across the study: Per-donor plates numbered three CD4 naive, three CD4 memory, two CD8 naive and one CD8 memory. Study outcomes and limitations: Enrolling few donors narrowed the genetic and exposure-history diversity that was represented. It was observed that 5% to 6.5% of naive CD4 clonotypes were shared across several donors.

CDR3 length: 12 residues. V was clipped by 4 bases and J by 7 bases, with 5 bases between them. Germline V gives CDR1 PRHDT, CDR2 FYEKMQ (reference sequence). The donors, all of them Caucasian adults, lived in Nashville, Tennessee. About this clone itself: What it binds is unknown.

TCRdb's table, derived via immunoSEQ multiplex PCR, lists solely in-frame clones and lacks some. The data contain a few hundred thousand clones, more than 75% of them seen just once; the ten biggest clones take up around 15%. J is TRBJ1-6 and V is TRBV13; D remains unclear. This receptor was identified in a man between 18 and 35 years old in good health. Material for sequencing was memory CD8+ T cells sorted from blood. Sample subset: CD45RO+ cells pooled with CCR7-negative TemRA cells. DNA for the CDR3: TGTGCCAGCAGCTCGAAGAATTCACCCCTCCACTTT. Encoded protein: CASSSKNSPLHF.